A selection of T cell receptor beta chains follows, all from one sample in a study of cytomegalovirus exposure and HLA in healthy donors. Sequencing was performed with immunoSEQ multiplex PCR; in TCRdb, only in-frame clones are kept and a portion is missing. The sample lists around 140,000 clones, approximately 80% seen once, with 0.94% in the top ten. Sequenced: PBMCs. All receptors come from a woman in her sixties in good health and CMV-seronegative. The CDR3 runs from the conserved cysteine through the conserved F or W. The order of the fields is clone size, V gene, J gene, CDR3 length, D gene, CDR3 protein, CDR3 DNA. A D gene is named only where the DNA matches it firmly. Some rows mark clone size as missing; the rest say once, few, many or name a class of expanded clone.

-	TRBV9	TRBJ2-1	18	TRBD2	CASSVAGSGGASYNEQFF	TGTGCCAGCAGCGTAGCTGGTAGCGGGGGGGCCTCCTACAATGAGCAGTTCTTC
-	TRBV13	TRBJ2-5	14	-	CASSLGGQKETQYF	TGTGCCAGCAGCTTAGGGGGGCAGAAAGAGACCCAGTACTTC
-	TRBV5-4	TRBJ2-7	15	TRBD1	CASSSGTGLSYEQYF	TGTGCCAGCAGCTCGGGGACAGGGCTCTCCTACGAGCAGTACTTC
-	TRBV6-1	TRBJ2-5	12	-	CASSESWETQYF	TGTGCCAGCAGTGAGAGTTGGGAGACCCAGTACTTC
once	TRBV13	TRBJ1-2	15	-	CASCPRRGAFYGYTF	TGTGCCAGCTGCCCCCGCCGGGGGGCGTTCTATGGCTACACCTTC
-	TRBV9	TRBJ1-3	16	-	CASSVAASSSGNTIYF	TGTGCCAGCAGCGTAGCTGCCAGTTCCTCTGGAAACACCATATATTTT
-	TRBV19	TRBJ2-3	19	TRBD2	CASSIRVDWTSGSIDTQYF	TGTGCCAGTAGTATAAGGGTCGATTGGACTAGCGGGAGCATAGATACGCAGTATTTT
once	TRBV19	TRBJ1-2	15	-	CASSMRRVGSYGYTF	TGTGCCAGTAGTATGAGGAGGGTAGGTTCCTATGGCTACACCTTC
-	TRBV7-9	TRBJ1-2	15	-	CASNSRKQVMGGYTF	TGTGCCAGCAACTCTCGAAAACAGGTCATGGGGGGCTACACCTTC
-	TRBV13	TRBJ2-7	19	-	CASSLGARPSGYSFHEQYF	TGTGCCAGCAGCTTAGGAGCCCGACCTTCGGGGTATTCATTCCACGAGCAGTACTTC
-	TRBV30	TRBJ1-5	12	-	CAWSARDQPQHF	TGTGCCTGGAGTGCCAGGGATCAGCCCCAGCATTTT
-	TRBV7-8	TRBJ2-7	13	TRBD1	CASSFGTGSEQYF	TGTGCCAGCAGCTTCGGGACAGGGAGCGAGCAGTACTTC
-	TRBV4-2	TRBJ2-2	16	TRBD2	CASKLTSGRDTGELFF	TGTGCCAGCAAACTCACTAGCGGGAGGGACACCGGGGAGCTGTTTTTT
-	TRBV11-3	TRBJ1-1	13	-	CASSLVRGSGAFF	TGTGCCAGCAGCTTAGTGAGGGGGAGCGGAGCTTTCTTT
-	TRBV6-6	TRBJ2-3	15	TRBD2	CASSGLASEGDTQYF	TGTGCCAGCAGTGGACTAGCGTCAGAAGGGGATACGCAGTATTTT
-	TRBV5-1	TRBJ1-5	17	TRBD1	CASSQGTGAFRNQPQHF	TGCGCCAGCAGCCAAGGGACAGGGGCGTTTCGCAATCAGCCCCAGCATTTT
-	TRBV7-9	TRBJ2-3	14	-	CASSLVGGTDTQYF	TGTGCCAGCAGCTTAGTCGGGGGAACAGATACGCAGTATTTT
-	TRBV29-1	TRBJ2-5	14	TRBD2	CSTTAGGKQETQYF	TGCAGCACGACGGCGGGGGGGAAGCAAGAGACCCAGTACTTC
-	TRBV9	TRBJ1-1	13	-	CASSGYQDGEAFF	TGTGCCAGCAGCGGCTATCAAGACGGGGAAGCTTTCTTT
-	TRBV19	TRBJ2-7	15	TRBD1	CASSIEGDRFYEQYF	TGTGCCAGTAGTATAGAGGGGGACAGGTTTTACGAGCAGTACTTC
-	TRBV2	TRBJ2-1	15	TRBD2	CASSEGSGRANEQFF	TGTGCCAGCAGTGAGGGTAGCGGGAGGGCGAATGAGCAGTTCTTC
few	TRBV9	TRBJ2-2	17	TRBD1	CASSVGIQGANTGELFF	TGTGCCAGCAGCGTAGGTATTCAGGGGGCTAACACCGGGGAGCTGTTTTTT
once	TRBV9	TRBJ2-2	15	-	CASSVVGQITGELFF	TGTGCCAGCAGCGTAGTAGGACAGATCACCGGGGAGCTGTTTTTT
-	TRBV18	TRBJ2-1	15	-	CASSPPAGAHNEQFF	TGTGCCAGCTCACCACCTGCAGGGGCCCACAATGAGCAGTTCTTC
-	TRBV7-9	TRBJ1-1	14	TRBD1	CASSTRGVGTEAFF	TGTGCCAGCAGCACCAGGGGGGTGGGCACTGAAGCTTTCTTT
once	TRBV15	TRBJ2-7	16	TRBD1	CATSRDTRDRGYEQYF	TGTGCCACCAGCAGAGACACCCGGGACAGGGGCTACGAGCAGTACTTC